This T cell receptor (beta chain) was documented in a study of spatial heterogeneity in lung cancer (dated by TCRdb to about 2019). In terms of the full investigation: Beta-chain transcripts were consistently detected in greater numbers than alpha-chain transcripts, which likely reflects a higher abundance of beta-chain transcripts. In the raw uncorrected reads, each unique combination of TCR and UMI appeared on average more than ten times. The study quantitatively compared TCR alpha and beta repertoires across multiple tumor regions, matched nontumor lung and blood in non-small cell lung cancer. The study linked features of the TCR repertoire to counts of nonsynonymous mutations, which were determined by whole-exome sequencing of tumor tissue. At surgery, 220 tumor regions, approximately 64 matched nontumor lung samples and 56 PBMC samples were TCR-sequenced for both alpha and beta chains.

The time point label for this specimen denotes: sample taken at primary tumor resection. Whole RNA extracted from tumor and nontumor lung tissue, or from cryopreserved PBMC samples, was used for TCR sequencing without cell sorting. Samples were obtained from 72 patients with early-stage, untreated non-small cell lung cancer from the lung TRACERx cohort. Only patients for whom sufficient RNA was available from at least two tumor regions were selected for TCR sequencing. Before being selected, tumor and adjacent nontumor lung specimens were reviewed by a lung pathologist. On the study overall, not on this receptor specifically: Confirming at a functional level the hypothesis that regional TCRs recognize regional mutations was considered to require additional single-cell paired TCR alpha and beta sequencing.

Spanning cysteine to phenylalanine, the CDR3 consists of 15 amino acids. Only the CDR3 part of the read is kept: 45 bases, read in frame from the first base. CDR1 SGHVS and CDR2 FNYEAQ were looked up in the germline V gene. The germline V and J ends show losses of 5 bases and 7 bases respectively, and no gene match explains 7 bases of the junction. This clonotype appeared many times. What antigen it recognizes has not been identified. Per-nucleotide qualities are absent, and no much larger clonotype sits a single base away. Preparation of the library involved 5' RACE. The listed sequencing device is NextSeq 500. In the TCR library protocol, a unique molecular identifier was attached to each TCR cDNA molecule so that PCR and sequencing errors could be corrected. The original methods were these. TCR identification, UMI-based error correction and CDR3 extraction were all carried out with Decombinator tools. Expanded TCRs were defined as those above a frequency of 2 per 1,000, corresponding to the top 1% of the tumor frequency distribution. Rényi diversity was computed with the R vegan package after subsampling each repertoire 100 times to 5,000 TCRs. CDR3 similarity networks were constructed using string-kernel similarity of amino acid triplets, with links drawn between CDR3s whose pairwise similarity was above 0.82. TCRdb reworked the public reads: Q25 trimming with fastp, MiXCR clone assembly, productive beta chains retained. Rows matching on CDR3 protein sequence are summarized as one entry with the most common DNA and genes. TCRdb, rather than the study authors, made the V and J calls. Across this sample there are 6,000 to 9,000 distinct CDR3 sequences, with about 5.4% seen only once. Around 8.6% of the sample rests with the top ten.

The V and J genes are TRBV7-6 and TRBJ1-4; 10 bases in the junction line up with TRBD1. This receptor was identified in a female donor with early-stage non-small cell lung cancer. The starting material was normal lung tissue next to the tumor, obtained at surgery. Read as DNA, the sequence is TGTGCCAGCAGCGGAAGACAGGGGGCAGGTGAAAAACTGTTTTTT. Its translation reads: CASSGRQGAGEKLFF.